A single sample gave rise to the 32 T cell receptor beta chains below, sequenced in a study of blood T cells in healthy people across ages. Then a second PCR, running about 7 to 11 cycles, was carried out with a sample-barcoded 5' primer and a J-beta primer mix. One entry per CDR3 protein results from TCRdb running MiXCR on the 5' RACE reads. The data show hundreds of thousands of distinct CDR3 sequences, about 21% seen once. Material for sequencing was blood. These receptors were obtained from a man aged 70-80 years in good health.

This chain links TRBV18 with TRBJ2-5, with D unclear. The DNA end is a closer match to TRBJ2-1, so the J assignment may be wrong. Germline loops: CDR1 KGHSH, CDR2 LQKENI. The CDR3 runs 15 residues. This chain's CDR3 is CASSPDQSFYNEQFF. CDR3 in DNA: TGTGCCAGCTCCCCCGACCAATCCTTCTACAATGAGCAGTTCTTC.

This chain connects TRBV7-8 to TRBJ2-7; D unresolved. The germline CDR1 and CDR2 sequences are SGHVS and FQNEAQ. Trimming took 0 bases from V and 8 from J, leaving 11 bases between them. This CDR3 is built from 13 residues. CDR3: CASSLAQTVKQYF. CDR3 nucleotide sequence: TGTGCCAGCAGCTTAGCCCAGACGGTGAAGCAGTACTTC.

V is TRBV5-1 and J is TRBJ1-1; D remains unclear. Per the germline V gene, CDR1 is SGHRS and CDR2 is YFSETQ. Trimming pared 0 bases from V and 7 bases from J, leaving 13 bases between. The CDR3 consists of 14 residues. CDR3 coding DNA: TGCGCCAGCAGCTTGGAAGTCGGGGTGCGTGAAGCTTTCTTT. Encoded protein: CASSLEVGVREAFF.

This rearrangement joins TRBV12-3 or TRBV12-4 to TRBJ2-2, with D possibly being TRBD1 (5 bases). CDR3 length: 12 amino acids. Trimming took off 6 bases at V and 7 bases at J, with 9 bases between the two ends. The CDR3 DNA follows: TGTGCCAGCAGCGCAGGGTACGGGGAGCTGTTTTTT. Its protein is CASSAGYGELFF.

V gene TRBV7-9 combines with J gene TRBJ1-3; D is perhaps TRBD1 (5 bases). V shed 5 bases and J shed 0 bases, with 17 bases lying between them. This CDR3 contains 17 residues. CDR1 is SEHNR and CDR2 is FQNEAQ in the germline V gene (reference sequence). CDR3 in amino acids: CASSPGDSAFSGNTIYF. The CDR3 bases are TGTGCCAGCAGCCCGGGAGACAGCGCCTTCTCTGGAAACACCATATATTTT.

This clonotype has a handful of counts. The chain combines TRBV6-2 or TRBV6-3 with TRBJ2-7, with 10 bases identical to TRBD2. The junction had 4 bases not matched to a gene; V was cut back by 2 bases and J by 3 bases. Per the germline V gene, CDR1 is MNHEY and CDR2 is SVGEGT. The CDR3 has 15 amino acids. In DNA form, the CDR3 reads TGTGCCAGCAGTTACCGGGCTAGCGGGAGCTACGAGCAGTACTTC. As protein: CASSYRASGSYEQYF.

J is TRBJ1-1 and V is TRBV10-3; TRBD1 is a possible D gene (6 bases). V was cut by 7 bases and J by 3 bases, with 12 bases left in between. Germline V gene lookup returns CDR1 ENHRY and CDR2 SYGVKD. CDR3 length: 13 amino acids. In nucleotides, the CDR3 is TGTGCCATCACCCAGGGGCTACACACTGAAGCTTTCTTT. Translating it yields CAITQGLHTEAFF.

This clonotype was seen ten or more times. The CDR3 DNA reads TGTGCCAGCAGCCCAACGTTTACTGTCACAGGGGATAATTCACCCCTCCACTTT. Its translation: CASSPTFTVTGDNSPLHF. The gene calls are TRBV7-8 and TRBJ1-6; 7 bases match TRBD1. After removal of 5 bases from V and 5 bases from J, the junction contained 15 bases not matched to a gene. CDR3 length: 18 amino acids. The germline V gene has CDR1 SGHVS and CDR2 FQNEAQ.

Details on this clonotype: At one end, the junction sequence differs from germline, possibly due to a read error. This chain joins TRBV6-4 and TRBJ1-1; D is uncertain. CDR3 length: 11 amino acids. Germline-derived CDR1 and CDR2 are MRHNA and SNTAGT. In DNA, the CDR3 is TGTGCCAGCAGTGACGGCGGAGCATTTCGGTTT. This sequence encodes CASSDGGAFRF.

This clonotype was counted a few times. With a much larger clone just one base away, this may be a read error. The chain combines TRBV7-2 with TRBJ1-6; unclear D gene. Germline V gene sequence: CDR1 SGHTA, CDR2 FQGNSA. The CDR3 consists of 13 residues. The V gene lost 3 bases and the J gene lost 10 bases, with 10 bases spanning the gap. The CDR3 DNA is TGTGCCAGCAGCTTGTACACAAGATCACCCCTCCACTTT. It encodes CASSLYTRSPLHF.

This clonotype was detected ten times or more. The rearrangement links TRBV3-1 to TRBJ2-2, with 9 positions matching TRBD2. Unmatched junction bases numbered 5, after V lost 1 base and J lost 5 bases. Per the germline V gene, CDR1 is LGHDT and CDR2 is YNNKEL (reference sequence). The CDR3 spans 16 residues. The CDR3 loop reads CASSQAGTSRTGELFF. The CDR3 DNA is TGTGCCAGCAGCCAAGCCGGGACTAGCCGGACCGGGGAGCTGTTTTTT.

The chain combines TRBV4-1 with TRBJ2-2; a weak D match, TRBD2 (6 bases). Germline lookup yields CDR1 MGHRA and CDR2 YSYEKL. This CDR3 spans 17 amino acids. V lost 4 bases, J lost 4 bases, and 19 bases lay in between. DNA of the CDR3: TGCGCCAGCAGCCTCGAAGGTGTCGGGGGAGCCACCGGGGAGCTGTTTTTT. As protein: CASSLEGVGGATGELFF.

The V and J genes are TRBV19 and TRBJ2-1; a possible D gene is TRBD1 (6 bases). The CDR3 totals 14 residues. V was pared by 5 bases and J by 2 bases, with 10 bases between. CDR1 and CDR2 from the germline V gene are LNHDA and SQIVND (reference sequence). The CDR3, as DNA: TGTGCCAGTAGTTCGTGGACAGCCTACAATGAGCAGTTCTTC. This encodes CASSSWTAYNEQFF.

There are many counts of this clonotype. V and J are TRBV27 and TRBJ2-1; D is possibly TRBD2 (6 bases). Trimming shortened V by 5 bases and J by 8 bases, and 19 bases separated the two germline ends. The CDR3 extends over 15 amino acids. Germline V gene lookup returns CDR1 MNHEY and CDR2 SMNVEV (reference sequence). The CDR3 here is CASSPRLGSADEQFF. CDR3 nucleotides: TGTGCCAGCAGTCCGCGACTAGGCTCCGCCGATGAGCAGTTCTTC.

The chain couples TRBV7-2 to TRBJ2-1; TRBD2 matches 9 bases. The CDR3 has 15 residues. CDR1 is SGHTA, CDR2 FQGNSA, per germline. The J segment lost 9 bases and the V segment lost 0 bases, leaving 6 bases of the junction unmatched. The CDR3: CASSLAAGGPGEQFF. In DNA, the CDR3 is TGTGCCAGCAGCTTAGCGGCGGGAGGGCCCGGTGAGCAGTTCTTC.

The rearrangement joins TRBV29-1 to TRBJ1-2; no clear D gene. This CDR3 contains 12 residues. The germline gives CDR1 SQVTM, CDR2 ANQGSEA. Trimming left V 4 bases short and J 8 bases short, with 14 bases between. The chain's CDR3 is CSVAGSGDGYTF. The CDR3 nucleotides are TGCAGCGTTGCGGGATCGGGTGACGGCTACACCTTC.

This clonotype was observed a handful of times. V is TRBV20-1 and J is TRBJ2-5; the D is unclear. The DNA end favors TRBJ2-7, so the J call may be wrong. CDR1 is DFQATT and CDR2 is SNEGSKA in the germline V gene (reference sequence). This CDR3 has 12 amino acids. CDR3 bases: TGCAGTTCTGGACGGAAGGACTACGAGCAGTACTTC. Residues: CSSGRKDYEQYF.

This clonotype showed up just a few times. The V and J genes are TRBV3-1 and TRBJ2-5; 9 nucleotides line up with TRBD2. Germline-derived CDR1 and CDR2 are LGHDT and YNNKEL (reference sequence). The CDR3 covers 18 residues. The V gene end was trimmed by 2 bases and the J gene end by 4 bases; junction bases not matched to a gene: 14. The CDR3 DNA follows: TGTGCCAGCAGCCAAACGGGCTTAGCGGGAGTAAGGGGAGAGACCCAGTACTTC. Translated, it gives CASSQTGLAGVRGETQYF.

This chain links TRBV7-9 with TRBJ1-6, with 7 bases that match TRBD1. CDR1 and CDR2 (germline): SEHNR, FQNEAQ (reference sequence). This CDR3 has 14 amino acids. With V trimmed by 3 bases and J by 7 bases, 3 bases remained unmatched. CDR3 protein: CASSFDRVNSPLHF. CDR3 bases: TGTGCCAGCAGCTTCGACAGGGTAAATTCACCCCTCCACTTT.

The CDR3 protein is CASSVGLRSGNTIYF. CDR3 coding DNA: TGTGCCAGCAGCGTTGGCCTACGCTCCGGAAACACCATATATTTT. J is TRBJ1-3 and V is TRBV9; no definite D call. Germline V gene lookup returns CDR1 SGDLS and CDR2 YYNGEE. Trimming shortened V by 2 bases and J by 4 bases, and 13 bases separated the two germline ends. CDR3 length equals 15 residues.

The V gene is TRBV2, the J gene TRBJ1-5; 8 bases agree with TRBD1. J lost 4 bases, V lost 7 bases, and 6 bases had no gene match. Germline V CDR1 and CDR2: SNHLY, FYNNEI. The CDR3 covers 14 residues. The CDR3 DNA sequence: TGTGCCAGCAAGGACAGGGAGCAAAATCAGCCCCAGCATTTT. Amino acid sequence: CASKDREQNQPQHF. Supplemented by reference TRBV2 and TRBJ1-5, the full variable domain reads EPEVTQTPSHQVTQMGQEVILRCVPISNHLYFYWYRQILGQKVEFLVSFYNNEISEKSEIFDDQFSVERPDGSNFTLKIRSTKLEDSAMYFCASKDREQNQPQHFGDGTRLSIL.

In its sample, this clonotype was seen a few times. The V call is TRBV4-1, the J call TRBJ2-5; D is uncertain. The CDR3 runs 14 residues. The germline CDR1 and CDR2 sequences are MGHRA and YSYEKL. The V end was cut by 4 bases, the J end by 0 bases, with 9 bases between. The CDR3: CASSRDPYQETQYF. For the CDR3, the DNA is TGCGCCAGCAGCCGCGACCCGTACCAAGAGACCCAGTACTTC.

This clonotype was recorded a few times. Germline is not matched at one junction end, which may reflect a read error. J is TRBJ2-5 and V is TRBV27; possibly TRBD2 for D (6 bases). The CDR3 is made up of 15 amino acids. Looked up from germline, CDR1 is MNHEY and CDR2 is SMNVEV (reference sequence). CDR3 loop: CAGSLGGNPQETQYF. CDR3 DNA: TGTGCCGGCAGTCTTGGAGGGAACCCCCAGGAGACCCAGTACTTC.

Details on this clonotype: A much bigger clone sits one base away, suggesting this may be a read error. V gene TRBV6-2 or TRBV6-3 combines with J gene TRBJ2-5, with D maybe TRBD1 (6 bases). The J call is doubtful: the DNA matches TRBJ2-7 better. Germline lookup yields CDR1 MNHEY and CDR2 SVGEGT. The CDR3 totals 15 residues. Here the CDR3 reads CASSYWAGDSYEQYF. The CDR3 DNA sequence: TGTGCCAGCAGTTACTGGGCAGGGGACTCCTACGAGCAGTACTTC.

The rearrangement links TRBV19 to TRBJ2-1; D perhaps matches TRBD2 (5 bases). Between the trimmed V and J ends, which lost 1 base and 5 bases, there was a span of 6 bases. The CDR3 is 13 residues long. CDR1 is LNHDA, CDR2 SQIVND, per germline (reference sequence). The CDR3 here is CASSIGSDNEQFF. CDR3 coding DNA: TGTGCCAGTAGTATAGGTAGCGACAATGAGCAGTTCTTC.

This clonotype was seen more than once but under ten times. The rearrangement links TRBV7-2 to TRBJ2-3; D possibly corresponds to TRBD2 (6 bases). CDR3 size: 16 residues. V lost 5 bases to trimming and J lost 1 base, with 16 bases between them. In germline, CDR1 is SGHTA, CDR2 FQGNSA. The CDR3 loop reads CASSLASSVGTDTQYF. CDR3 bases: TGTGCCAGCAGCCTCGCGTCTAGCGTCGGCACAGATACGCAGTATTTT.

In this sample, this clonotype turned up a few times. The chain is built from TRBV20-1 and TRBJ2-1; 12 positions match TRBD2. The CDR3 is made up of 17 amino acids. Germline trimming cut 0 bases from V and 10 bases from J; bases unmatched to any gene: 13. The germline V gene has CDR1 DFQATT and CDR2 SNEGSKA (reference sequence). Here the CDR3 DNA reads TGCAGTGCTAGAGATCAGAGACTAGCGGGAGCAATTGGCGAGCAGTTCTTC. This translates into CSARDQRLAGAIGEQFF.

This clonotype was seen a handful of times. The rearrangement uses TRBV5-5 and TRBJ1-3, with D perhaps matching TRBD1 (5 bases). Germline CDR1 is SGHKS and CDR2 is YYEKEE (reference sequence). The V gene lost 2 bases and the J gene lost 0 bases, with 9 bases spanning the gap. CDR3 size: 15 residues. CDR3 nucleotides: TGTGCCAGCAGCTTAACGACAGTCTCTGGAAACACCATATATTTT. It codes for CASSLTTVSGNTIYF.

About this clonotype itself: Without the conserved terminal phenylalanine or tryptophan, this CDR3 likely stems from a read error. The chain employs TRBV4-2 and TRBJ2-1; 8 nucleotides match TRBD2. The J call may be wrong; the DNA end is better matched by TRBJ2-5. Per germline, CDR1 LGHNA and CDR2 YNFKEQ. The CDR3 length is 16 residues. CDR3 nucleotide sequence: TGTGCCAGCAGCCAAGATGGGGCTAGCGGGTCAGAGACCCAGTACCTC. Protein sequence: CASSQDGASGSETQYL.

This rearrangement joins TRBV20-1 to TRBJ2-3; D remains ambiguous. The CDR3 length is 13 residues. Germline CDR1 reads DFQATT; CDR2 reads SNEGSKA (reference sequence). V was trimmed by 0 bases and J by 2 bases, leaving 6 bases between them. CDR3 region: CSAREPLTDTQYF. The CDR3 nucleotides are TGCAGTGCTAGAGAACCTCTCACAGATACGCAGTATTTT.

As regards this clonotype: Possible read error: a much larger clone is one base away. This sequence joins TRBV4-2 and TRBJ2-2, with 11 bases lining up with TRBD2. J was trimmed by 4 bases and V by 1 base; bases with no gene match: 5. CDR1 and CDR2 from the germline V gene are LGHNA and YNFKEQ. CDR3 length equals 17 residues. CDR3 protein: CASSQGGGLAVTGELFF. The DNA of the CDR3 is TGTGCCAGCAGCCAAGGAGGGGGACTAGCGGTCACCGGGGAGCTGTTTTTT.

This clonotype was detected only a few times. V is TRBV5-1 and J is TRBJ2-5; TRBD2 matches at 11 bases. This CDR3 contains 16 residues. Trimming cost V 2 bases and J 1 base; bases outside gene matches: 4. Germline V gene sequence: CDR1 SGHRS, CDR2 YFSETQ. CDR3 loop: CASSFGTSGLQETQYF. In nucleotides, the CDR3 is TGCGCCAGCAGCTTCGGGACTAGCGGACTCCAAGAGACCCAGTACTTC.